A selection of T cell receptor beta chains follows, all from one sample in a study of Ad26.COV2.S vaccination and SARS-CoV-2 variants. The repertoire was sequenced with immunoSEQ multiplex PCR; TCRdb's copy has only in-frame clones and lacks some. The table lists fewer than 400,000 clones, 85% to 90% of them singletons, with 5% to 6.5% in the top ten. Source: peripheral blood, taken in a trial of Ad26.COV2.S vaccine versus placebo. These receptors were taken from a person aged 18-65 years who received the Ad26.COV2.S COVID-19 vaccine or a placebo. CDR3s include the opening cysteine and the closing phenylalanine or tryptophan. The D gene is left open where the match is weak. Some rows have no size entry. The others give once, few or many, or a class for an expanded clone.

NA TRBJ2-5 TRBV3-1/TRBV3-2 NA CASSQSTGGGQETQYF TGTGCCAGCAGCCAGTCGACAGGAGGAGGTCAAGAGACCCAGTACTTC
few TRBJ1-1 TRBV13 NA CASSFRENTEAFF TGTGCCAGCAGCTTCAGGGAGAACACTGAAGCTTTCTTT
few TRBJ2-2 TRBV27 NA CASPRGTGELFF TGTGCCAGCCCCCGCGGAACCGGGGAGCTGTTTTTT
NA TRBJ1-6 TRBV18 NA CASSPPRGDNSPLHF TGTGCCAGCTCACCCCCCCGTGGAGATAATTCACCCCTCCACTTT
NA TRBJ1-2 TRBV7-2 NA CAIDTFNYGYTF TGTGCCATCGACACGTTCAACTATGGCTACACCTTC
NA TRBJ2-2 TRBV6-5 NA CASSYDRPYTGELFF TGTGCCAGCAGTTACGACCGTCCCTACACCGGGGAGCTGTTTTTT
NA TRBJ1-1 TRBV15 NA CATSRVFSGNTEAFF TGTGCCACCAGCAGAGTGTTCAGTGGAAACACTGAAGCTTTCTTT
NA TRBJ2-3 TRBV24-1 NA CATSSSGGRDPDTQYF TGTGCCACCAGTAGTTCTGGGGGGCGCGACCCAGATACGCAGTATTTT
NA TRBJ1-1 TRBV10-1 NA CASSVGQLNTEAFF TGCGCCAGCAGTGTAGGGCAGCTGAACACTGAAGCTTTCTTT
few TRBJ1-5 TRBV12-5 NA CASGPVVDQPQHF TGTGCTAGTGGTCCCGTAGTCGATCAGCCCCAGCATTTT
NA TRBJ1-2 TRBV5-1 NA CASSLAPHGPHWYGYTF TGCGCCAGCAGCTTGGCCCCCCATGGTCCCCACTGGTATGGCTACACCTTC